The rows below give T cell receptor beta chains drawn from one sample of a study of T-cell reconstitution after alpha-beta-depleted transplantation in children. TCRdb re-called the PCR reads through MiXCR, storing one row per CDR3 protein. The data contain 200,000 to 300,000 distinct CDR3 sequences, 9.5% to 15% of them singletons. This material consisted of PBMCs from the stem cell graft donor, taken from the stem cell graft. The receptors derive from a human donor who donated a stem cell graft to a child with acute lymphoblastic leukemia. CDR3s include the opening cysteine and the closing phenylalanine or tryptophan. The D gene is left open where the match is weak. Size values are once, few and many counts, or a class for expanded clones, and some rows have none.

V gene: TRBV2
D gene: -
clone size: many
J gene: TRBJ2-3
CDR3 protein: CASSGSADTQYF
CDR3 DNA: TGTGCCAGCAGTGGCAGTGCAGATACGCAGTATTTT

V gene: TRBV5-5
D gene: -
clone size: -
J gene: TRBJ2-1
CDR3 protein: CASILWTENEQFF
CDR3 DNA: TGTGCCAGCATCCTCTGGACGGAGAATGAGCAGTTCTTC

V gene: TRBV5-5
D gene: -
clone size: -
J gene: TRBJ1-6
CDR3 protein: CASSLTGSNSPLHF
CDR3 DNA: TGTGCCAGCAGCTTGACAGGGTCAAATTCACCCCTCCACTTT

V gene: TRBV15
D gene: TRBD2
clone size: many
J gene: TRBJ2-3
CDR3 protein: CATSRDNSGVAGDTDTQYF
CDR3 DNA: TGTGCCACCAGCAGAGATAATTCCGGGGTAGCGGGGGACACAGATACGCAGTATTTT

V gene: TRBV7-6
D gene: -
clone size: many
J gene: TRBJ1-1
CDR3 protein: CASSPDGFSNTEAFF
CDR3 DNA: TGTGCCAGCAGCCCGGACGGTTTCTCGAACACTGAAGCTTTCTTT

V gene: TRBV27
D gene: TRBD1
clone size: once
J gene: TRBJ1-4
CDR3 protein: CASSSGTGVEKLFF
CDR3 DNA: TGTGCCAGCAGCTCCGGGACAGGGGTTGAAAAACTGTTTTTT

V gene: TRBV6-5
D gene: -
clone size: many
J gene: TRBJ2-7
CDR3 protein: CASSYSSAGAYEQYF
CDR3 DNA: TGTGCCAGCAGTTACTCGTCGGCAGGAGCCTACGAGCAGTACTTC

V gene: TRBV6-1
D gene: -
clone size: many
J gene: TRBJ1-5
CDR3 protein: CASSGEYVEGQPQHF
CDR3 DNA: TGTGCCAGCAGTGGGGAGTATGTGGAAGGGCAGCCCCAGCATTTT

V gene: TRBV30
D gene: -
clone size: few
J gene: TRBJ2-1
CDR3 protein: CAWRLDNEQFF
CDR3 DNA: TGTGCCTGGAGGTTGGATAATGAGCAGTTCTTC

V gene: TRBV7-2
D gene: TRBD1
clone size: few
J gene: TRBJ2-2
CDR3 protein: CASSASGGSTGELFF
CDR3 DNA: TGTGCCAGCAGCGCGTCAGGGGGTAGCACCGGGGAGCTGTTTTTT

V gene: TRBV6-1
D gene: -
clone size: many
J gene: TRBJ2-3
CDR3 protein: CASEGTTDTQYF
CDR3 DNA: TGTGCCAGCGAGGGAACGACAGATACGCAGTATTTT

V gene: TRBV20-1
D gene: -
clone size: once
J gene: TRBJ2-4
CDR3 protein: CSARIDPGKAKNRQYF
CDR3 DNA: TGCAGTGCTAGGATTGATCCCGGCAAAGCCAAAAACAGGCAGTACTTC

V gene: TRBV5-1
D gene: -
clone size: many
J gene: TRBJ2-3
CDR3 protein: CASSAGGGPDTQYF
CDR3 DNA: TGCGCCAGCAGCGCTGGGGGGGGGCCAGATACGCAGTATTTT

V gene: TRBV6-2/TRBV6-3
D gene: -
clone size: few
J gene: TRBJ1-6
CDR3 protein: CASSYYAAGSLHF
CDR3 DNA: TGTGCCAGCAGTTACTATGCCGCCGGATCCCTCCACTTT

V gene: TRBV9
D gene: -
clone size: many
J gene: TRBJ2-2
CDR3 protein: CASSPSRTGELFF
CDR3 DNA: TGTGCCAGCAGCCCCAGTAGGACCGGGGAGCTGTTTTTT

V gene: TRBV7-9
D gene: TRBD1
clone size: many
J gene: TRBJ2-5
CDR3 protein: CASSLGTGGQETQYF
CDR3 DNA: TGTGCCAGCAGCCTCGGGACAGGGGGCCAAGAGACCCAGTACTTC

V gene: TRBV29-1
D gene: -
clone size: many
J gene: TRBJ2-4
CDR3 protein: CSVEGVAKNIQYF
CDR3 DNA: TGCAGCGTTGAAGGTGTAGCCAAAAACATTCAGTACTTC

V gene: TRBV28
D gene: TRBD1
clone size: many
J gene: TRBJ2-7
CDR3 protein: CASSYYRDRASYEQYF
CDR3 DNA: TGTGCCAGCAGTTACTACCGGGACAGGGCCTCCTACGAGCAGTACTTC

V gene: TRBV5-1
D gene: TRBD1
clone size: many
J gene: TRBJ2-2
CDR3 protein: CASSLAQGAGTGELFF
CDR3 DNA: TGCGCCAGCAGCTTGGCTCAGGGGGCAGGCACCGGGGAGCTGTTTTTT

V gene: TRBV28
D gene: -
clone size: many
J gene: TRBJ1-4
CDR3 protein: CASRRARGVATNEKLFF
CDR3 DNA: TGTGCCAGCAGGCGGGCCCGGGGCGTAGCAACTAATGAAAAACTGTTTTTT

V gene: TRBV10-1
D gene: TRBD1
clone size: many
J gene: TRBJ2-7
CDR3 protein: CASSDRDRVCYEQYF
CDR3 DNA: TGCGCCAGCAGTGATCGGGACAGAGTCTGCTACGAGCAGTACTTC

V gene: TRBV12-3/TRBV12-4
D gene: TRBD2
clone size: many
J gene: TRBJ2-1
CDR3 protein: CASLGGTGYNEQFF
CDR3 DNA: TGTGCCAGTTTGGGGGGGACGGGTTACAATGAGCAGTTCTTC

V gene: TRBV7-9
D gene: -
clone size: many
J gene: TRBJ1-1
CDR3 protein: CASSLVDGEAFF
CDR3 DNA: TGTGCCAGCAGCCTTGTGGACGGTGAAGCTTTCTTT

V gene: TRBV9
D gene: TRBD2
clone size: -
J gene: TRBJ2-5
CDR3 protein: CASSVSRGGETQYF
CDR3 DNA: TGTGCCAGCAGCGTATCAAGGGGAGGGGAGACCCAGTACTTC

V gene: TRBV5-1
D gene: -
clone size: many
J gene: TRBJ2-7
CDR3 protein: CATVEFPVGNYEQYF
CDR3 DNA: TGCGCCACTGTAGAGTTCCCAGTTGGGAACTACGAGCAGTACTTC

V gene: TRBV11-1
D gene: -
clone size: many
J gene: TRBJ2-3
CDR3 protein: CASSLSQGGQSIHTDTQYF
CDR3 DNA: TGTGCCAGCAGCTTATCGCAGGGTGGGCAATCGATTCACACAGATACGCAGTATTTT

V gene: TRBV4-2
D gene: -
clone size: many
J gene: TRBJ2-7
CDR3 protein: CASSQVEGSYEQYF
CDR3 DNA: TGTGCCAGCAGCCAAGTTGAGGGAAGCTACGAGCAGTACTTC

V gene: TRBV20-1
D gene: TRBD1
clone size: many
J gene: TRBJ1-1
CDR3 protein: CSAARGLDTEAFF
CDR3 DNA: TGCAGTGCTGCTAGGGGGCTCGACACTGAAGCTTTCTTT

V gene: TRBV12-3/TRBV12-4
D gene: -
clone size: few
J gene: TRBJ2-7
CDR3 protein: CASSQGAAYYEQYF
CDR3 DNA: TGTGCCAGCAGTCAGGGCGCCGCCTACTACGAGCAGTACTTC

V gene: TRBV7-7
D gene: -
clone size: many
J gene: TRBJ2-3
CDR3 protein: CASSLNQGDTQYF
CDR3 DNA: TGTGCCAGCAGCTTAAATCAGGGAGATACGCAGTATTTT

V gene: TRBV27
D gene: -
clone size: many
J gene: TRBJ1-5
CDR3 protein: CASSLSTLSNQPQHF
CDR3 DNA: TGTGCCAGCAGTTTATCTACTCTTAGCAATCAGCCCCAGCATTTT

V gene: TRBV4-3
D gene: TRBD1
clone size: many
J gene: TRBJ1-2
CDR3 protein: CASSQEGRTGHYGYTF
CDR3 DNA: TGCGCCAGCAGCCAAGAGGGCCGGACAGGGCACTATGGCTACACCTTC

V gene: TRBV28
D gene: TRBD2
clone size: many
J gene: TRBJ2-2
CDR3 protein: CASSLGGGIGELFF
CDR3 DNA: TGTGCCAGCAGTCTCGGCGGGGGAATAGGGGAGCTGTTTTTT

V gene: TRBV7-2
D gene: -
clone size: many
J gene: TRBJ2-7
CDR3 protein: CASSLWGASYEQYF
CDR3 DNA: TGTGCCAGCAGCTTATGGGGCGCTTCCTACGAGCAGTACTTC

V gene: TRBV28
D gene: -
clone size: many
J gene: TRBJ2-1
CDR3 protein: CASSPIPVYEQFF
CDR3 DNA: TGTGCCAGCAGCCCGATCCCGGTTTATGAGCAGTTCTTC

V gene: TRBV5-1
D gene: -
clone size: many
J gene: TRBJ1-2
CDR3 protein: CASSRTDNYGYTF
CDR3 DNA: TGCGCCAGCAGCCGGACGGATAACTATGGCTACACCTTC

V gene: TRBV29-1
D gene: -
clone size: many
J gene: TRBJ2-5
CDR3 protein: CSVEDAQEWGTQYF
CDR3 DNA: TGCAGCGTTGAAGATGCGCAGGAGTGGGGGACCCAGTACTTC

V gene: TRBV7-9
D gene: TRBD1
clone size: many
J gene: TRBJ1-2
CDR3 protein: CASSLGQLMGNYGYTF
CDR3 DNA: TGTGCCAGCAGCTTGGGACAGCTGATGGGAAACTATGGCTACACCTTC

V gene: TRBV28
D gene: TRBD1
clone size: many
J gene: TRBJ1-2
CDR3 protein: CATSTGWSLGYTF
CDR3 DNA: TGTGCCACCTCGACAGGGTGGTCTCTTGGCTACACCTTC

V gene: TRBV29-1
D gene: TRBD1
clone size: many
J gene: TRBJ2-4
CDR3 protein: CSAIQGFLAKNIQYF
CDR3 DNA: TGCAGCGCGATACAGGGGTTCCTAGCCAAAAACATTCAGTACTTC